This T cell receptor (beta chain) originates from a study of control samples from healthy donors and cancer patients. The assay was immunoSEQ multiplex PCR, and TCRdb's table has in-frame clones only and misses some. The repertoire includes around 94,000 clones, approximately 90% of them detected once, and roughly 3.4% sits in the top ten. Input material: blood. The sequence came from a young woman in good health.

The CDR3 nucleotides are TGTGCCAGCTCTAACTATGGCTACACCTTC. Protein sequence: CASSNYGYTF. The chain combines TRBV27 with TRBJ1-2; D is ambiguous. The CDR3 sequence is 10 residues long. Germline CDR1 is MNHEY and CDR2 is SMNVEV (reference sequence). V was shortened by 8 bases and J by 0 bases, with 1 base between the two germline ends.